This entry lists 12 T cell receptor beta chains sequenced from one sample in a study of T cell clonality in common variable immunodeficiency. The study, taken as a whole, reports: In common variable immunodeficiency, TCR beta chains reportedly carried fewer deletions and N-nucleotide insertions.

TCRdb keeps only in-frame clones here, not all; method: immunoSEQ multiplex PCR. This set yields around 9,200 clones and no singletons; the top ten hold more than 3.5%. Antigen specificity for these receptors is unknown. Source material: peripheral blood mononuclear cells. The receptors derive from a human donor with common variable immunodeficiency.

This clone was seen repeatedly, ten times or more. The CDR3 goes on 3 residues after the read ends, and that part is filled in from the germline J gene. This chain links TRBV5-1 with TRBJ1-2; 9 bases align to TRBD1. Germline loops: CDR1 SGHRS, CDR2 YFSETQ. V lost 3 bases to trimming and J lost 2 bases; unmatched junction nucleotides: 2. The CDR3 loop spans 14 amino acids. CDR3 sequence reads: CASSWDRANYGYTF. Partial CDR3 DNA: TGCGCCAGCAGCTGGGACAGGGCGAACTATGGC.

This clone was detected many times. Partial CDR3 DNA: TGCGCCAGCAGTGAGTCATGGACTAGCGGGGGGGCCACAGATACG. Its translation is CASSESWTSGGATDT. In full, the CDR3 reads CASSESWTSGGATDTQYF. The V call is TRBV10-2, the J call TRBJ2-3; 15 bases are shared with TRBD2. The sequenced fragment ends 3 residues before the CDR3 boundary, so the rest is inferred from the germline J gene. Germline CDR1 and CDR2: WSHSY and SAAADI. Unmatched junction bases numbered 3, after V lost 0 bases and J lost 2 bases. CDR3 size: 18 residues.

This clone has a count of ten or more. The CDR3 region is CASSGATNQPQHF. Incomplete CDR3 DNA: TGTGCCAGTAGTGGGGCTACGAATCAGCCC. V gene TRBV19 combines with J gene TRBJ1-5; a possible D gene is TRBD1 (5 bases). The read terminates 3 residues ahead of where the CDR3 ends, so the germline J gene completes it. Germline values: CDR1 LNHDA, CDR2 SQIVND (reference sequence). Trimming stripped 5 bases from V and 4 bases from J, with 9 bases between. CDR3 length equals 13 residues.

This clone was counted ten times or more. The missing CDR3 end, 3 residues past where the read stops, is filled in from the germline J gene. The chain joins TRBV7-9 to TRBJ1-3; 8 bases match TRBD1. After removal of 8 bases from V and 2 bases from J, the junction contained 8 bases not matched to a gene. The CDR3 loop spans 15 amino acids. Germline V gene data show CDR1 as SEHNR and CDR2 as FQNEAQ (reference sequence). The CDR3 loop reads CASGPTGGAGNTIYF. Partial CDR3 DNA: TGTGCCAGCGGTCCTACAGGGGGGGCTGGAAACACC.

This clone was found many times. The read comes to an end 3 residues before the CDR3 does, leaving the germline J gene to fill in the end. The chain employs TRBV20-1 and TRBJ1-2; D remains unclear. V gave up 0 bases and J gave up 5 bases, with 10 bases separating them. This CDR3 region has 13 residues. Germline-derived CDR1 and CDR2 are DFQATT and SNEGSKA (reference sequence). Here the CDR3 reads CSARDPVGYGYTF. Partial CDR3 DNA: TGCAGTGCTAGAGATCCGGTAGGGTATGGC.

This clone is termed medium-sized. The CDR3 extends 3 residues past the end of the read, so its final part is completed from the germline J gene. This chain connects TRBV5-1 to TRBJ2-2; weak D call: TRBD1 (5 bases). The length of the CDR3 is 16 residues. Germline-derived CDR1 and CDR2 are SGHRS and YFSETQ. V was trimmed by 0 bases and J by 4 bases, leaving 13 bases between them. Partial CDR3 DNA: TGCGCCAGCAGCTTGGTTCCCAGGGATGGCACCGGGGAG. Protein product: CASSLVPRDGTGE. The whole CDR3 reads CASSLVPRDGTGELFF.

This clone was counted ten times or more. CDR3 sequence reads: CASSPWAEGTEAFF. The DNA read from the CDR3 is TGTGCCAGCTCACCATGGGCCGAGGGGACTGAA. The rearrangement uses TRBV18 and TRBJ1-1; perhaps TRBD1 as D (5 bases). The read comes to an end 3 residues before the CDR3 does, leaving the germline J gene to fill in the end. The CDR3 covers 14 residues. Germline V gene sequence: CDR1 KGHSH, CDR2 LQKENI. V was cut by 2 bases and J by 5 bases, with 12 bases left in between.

A note on this clone: The missing CDR3 end, 3 residues past where the read stops, is filled in from the germline J gene. The V gene is TRBV7-2, the J gene TRBJ2-3, with 8 nucleotides matching TRBD2. This CDR3 comprises 14 residues. V was pared by 2 bases and J by 3 bases, with 1 base of the junction left unmatched. Germline V CDR1 and CDR2: SGHTA, FQGNSA. The CDR3 region is CASSLTSGTDTQYF. The DNA read from the CDR3 is TGTGCCAGCAGCTTAACTAGCGGTACAGATACG.

The sample holds many counts of this clone. One end of the junction fails to match germline, which may point to a read error. With the read ending 3 residues before the CDR3 end, the germline J gene is used to fill in that end. The chain has TRBV4-2 and TRBJ1-6; 10 bases match TRBD1. The germline gives CDR1 LGHNA, CDR2 YNFKEQ. The length of the CDR3 is 15 residues. The DNA read from the CDR3 is TGCGCCAGCAGCCAAGCCGGGACAGGGGATTCACCC. This gives the protein CASSQAGTGDSP. The whole CDR3 region reads CASSQAGTGDSPLHF.

By its share, this clone is medium-sized. The sequenced fragment ends 3 residues before the CDR3 boundary, so the rest is inferred from the germline J gene. The rearrangement links TRBV12-5 to TRBJ1-1, with 7 bases aligning to TRBD1. Germline CDR1 and CDR2: LGHNT and FRNRAP. Losses at the gene ends were 2 bases for V and 4 bases for J; bases not matched to a gene: 7. The CDR3 has 15 amino acids. CDR3 in amino acids: CASGLRDSFATEAFF. CDR3 DNA (partial): TGTGCTAGTGGTTTGCGGGACAGCTTCGCCACTGAA.

This clone was seen many times. The read comes to an end 3 residues before the CDR3 does, leaving the germline J gene to fill in the end. The rearrangement joins TRBV24-1 to TRBJ1-5; 9 nucleotides line up with TRBD1. With V trimmed by 11 bases and J by 0 bases, 13 bases remained unmatched. The CDR3 has 17 amino acids. Germline V CDR1 and CDR2: KGHDR, SFDVKD. The covered CDR3 bases are TGTGCCAACCCGAACAGGGGGCCCATGGGTAGCAATCAGCCC. This codes for CANPNRGPMGSNQP. In full, the CDR3 reads CANPNRGPMGSNQPQHF.

There are many counts of this clone. The read finishes 3 residues shy of the CDR3 end, and the germline J gene is used to complete it. The gene calls are TRBV18 and TRBJ2-2; 8 positions match TRBD1. Trimming removed 3 bases from V and 4 bases from J; junction bases left unmatched: 4. This CDR3 has 15 residues. Germline CDR1 and CDR2: KGHSH and LQKENI. CDR3 bases read: TGTGCCAGCTCACCCGGACAGGGAAGCACCGGGGAG. Protein sequence: CASSPGQGSTGE. The whole CDR3 region reads CASSPGQGSTGELFF. The full variable domain, with the rest looked up from reference TRBV18 and TRBJ2-2, is NAGVMQNPRHLVRRRGQEARLRCSPMKGHSHVYWYRQLPEEGLKFMVYLQKENIIDESGMPKERFSAEFPKEGPSILRIQQVVRGDSAAYFCASSPGQGSTGELFFGEGSRLTVL.